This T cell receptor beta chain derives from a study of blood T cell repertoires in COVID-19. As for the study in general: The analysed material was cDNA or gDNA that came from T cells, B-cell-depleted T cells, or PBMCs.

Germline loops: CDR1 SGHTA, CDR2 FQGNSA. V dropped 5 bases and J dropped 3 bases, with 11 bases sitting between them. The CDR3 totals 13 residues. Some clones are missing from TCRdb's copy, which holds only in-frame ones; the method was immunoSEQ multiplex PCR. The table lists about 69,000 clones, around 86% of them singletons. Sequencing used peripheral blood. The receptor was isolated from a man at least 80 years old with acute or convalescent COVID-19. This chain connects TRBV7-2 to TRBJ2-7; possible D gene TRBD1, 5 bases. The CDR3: CASSIPGIYEQYF. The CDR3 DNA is TGTGCCAGCAGCATTCCAGGGATCTACGAGCAGTACTTC.